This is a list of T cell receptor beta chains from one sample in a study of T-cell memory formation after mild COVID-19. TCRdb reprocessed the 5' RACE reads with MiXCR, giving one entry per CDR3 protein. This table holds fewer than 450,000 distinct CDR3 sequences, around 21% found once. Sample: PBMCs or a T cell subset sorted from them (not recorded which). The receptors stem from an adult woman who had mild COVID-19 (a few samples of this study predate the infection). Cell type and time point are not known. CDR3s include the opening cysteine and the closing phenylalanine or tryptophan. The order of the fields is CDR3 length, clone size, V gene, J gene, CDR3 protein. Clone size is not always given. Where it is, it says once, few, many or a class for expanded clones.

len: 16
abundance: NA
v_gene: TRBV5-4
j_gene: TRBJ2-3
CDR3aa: CASSSSGTGLTDTQYF

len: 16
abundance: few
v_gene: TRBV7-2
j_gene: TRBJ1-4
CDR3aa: CASSLVPRLGGEKLFF

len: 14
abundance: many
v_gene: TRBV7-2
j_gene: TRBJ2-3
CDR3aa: CASSRLDSTDTQYF

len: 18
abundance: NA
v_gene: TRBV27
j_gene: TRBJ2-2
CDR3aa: CASSLSPTGTSGGGELFF

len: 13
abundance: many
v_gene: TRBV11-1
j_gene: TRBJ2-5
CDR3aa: CASSKGQRETQYF

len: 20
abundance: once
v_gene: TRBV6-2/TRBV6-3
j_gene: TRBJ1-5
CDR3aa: CASSYFWGQEDAGGNQPQHF

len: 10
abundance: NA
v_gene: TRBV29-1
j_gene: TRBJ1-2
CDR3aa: CSVERDGYTF

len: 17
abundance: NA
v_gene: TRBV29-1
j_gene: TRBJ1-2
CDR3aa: CSVEVDGAAVGNYGYTF

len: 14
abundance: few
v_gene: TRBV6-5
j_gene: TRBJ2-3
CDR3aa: CASKGPGITDTQYF

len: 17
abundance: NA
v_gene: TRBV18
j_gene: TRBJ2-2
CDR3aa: CASSPPTGTTNTGELFF

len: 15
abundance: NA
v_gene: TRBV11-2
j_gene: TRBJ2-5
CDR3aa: CASSSIRTGEETQYF

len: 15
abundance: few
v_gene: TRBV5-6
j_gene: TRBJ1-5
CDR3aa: CASSLRGAKNQPQHF

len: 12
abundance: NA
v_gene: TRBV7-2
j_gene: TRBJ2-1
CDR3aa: CASFNRGNEQFF

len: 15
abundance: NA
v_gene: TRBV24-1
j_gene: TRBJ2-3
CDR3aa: CATSVHGLSTDTQYF

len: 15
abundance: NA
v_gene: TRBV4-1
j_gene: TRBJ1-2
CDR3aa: CASSPQGNGPLGYTF

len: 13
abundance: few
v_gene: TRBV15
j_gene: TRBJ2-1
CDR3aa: CATTGGFYNEQFF

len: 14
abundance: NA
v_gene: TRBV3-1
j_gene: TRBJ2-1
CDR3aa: CASSQVNSGGKQFF

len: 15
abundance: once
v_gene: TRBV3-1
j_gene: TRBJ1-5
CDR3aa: CASRPTGLGNQPQHF

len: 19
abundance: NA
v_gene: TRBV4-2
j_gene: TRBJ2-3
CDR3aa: CASSQDSRGLAGGRDTQYF

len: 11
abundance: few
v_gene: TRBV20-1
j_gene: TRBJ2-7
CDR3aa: CSAPLGYEQYF

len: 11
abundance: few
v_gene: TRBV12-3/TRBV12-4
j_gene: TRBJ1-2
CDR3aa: CASSLGVGYTF

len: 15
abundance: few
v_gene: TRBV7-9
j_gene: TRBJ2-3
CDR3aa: CASSLDSGTSGTQYF

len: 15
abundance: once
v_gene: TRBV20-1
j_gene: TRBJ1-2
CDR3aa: CSARDYEEGRNGYTF

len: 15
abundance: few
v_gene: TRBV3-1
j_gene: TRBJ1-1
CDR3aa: CASSYGQGKLGEAFF

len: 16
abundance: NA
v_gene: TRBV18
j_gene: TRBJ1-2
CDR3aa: CASSPTRQGERNGYTF

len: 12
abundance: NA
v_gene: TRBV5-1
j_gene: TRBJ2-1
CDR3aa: CASRASGRTDLF

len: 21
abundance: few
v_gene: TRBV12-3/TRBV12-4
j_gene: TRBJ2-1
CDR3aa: CASSLKLAGGGLIGSYNEQFF

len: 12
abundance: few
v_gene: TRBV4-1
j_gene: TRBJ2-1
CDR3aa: CASSGQGHEQFF

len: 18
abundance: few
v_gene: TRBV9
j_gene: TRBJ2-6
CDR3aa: CASSVGPGTLSGANVLTF

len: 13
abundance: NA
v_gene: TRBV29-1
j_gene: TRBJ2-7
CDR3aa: CSVSGQGAYEQYF

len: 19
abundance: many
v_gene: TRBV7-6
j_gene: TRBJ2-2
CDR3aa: CASSLLPGTSRGRTGELFF